This T cell receptor (beta chain) was retrieved from a study of blood T cell repertoires in COVID-19. Using immunoSEQ multiplex PCR, the repertoire was profiled, and TCRdb retains in-frame clones only, with some absent. This table has roughly 300,000 clones, roughly 87% appearing once. The germline V gene has CDR1 SNHLY and CDR2 FYNNEI. The V and J ends lost 7 bases and 0 bases respectively, with 12 bases between them. This CDR3 is 14 amino acids long. The participants were between roughly 18 and 89 years old and came from some 23 US areas. This receptor was obtained from a woman in her twenties or thirties who had recovered from COVID-19. Source material: PBMCs or T cells enriched from blood (not recorded which). This chain links TRBV2 with TRBJ2-5; D is unclear. This CDR3 reads CASTVNTDQETQYF. CDR3 coding DNA: TGTGCCAGCACAGTTAATACAGACCAAGAGACCCAGTACTTC.